This T cell receptor beta chain originates from a study of CD8+CD57+ T cells in acquired aplastic anemia. Study as a whole: The mean DNA yield obtained from sorted CD4+ and CD8+ cells came to roughly 3 ug.

Study outcomes and limitations: Simpson's diversity of CD8+ cells was not significantly different in patients compared with controls.

This CDR3 has 16 amino acids. Looked up from germline, CDR1 is ENHRY and CDR2 is SYGVKD. Trimming cost V 3 bases and J 4 bases; bases outside gene matches: 9. Researchers used genomic DNA as the template to profile TCR beta VDJ and CDR3. TCRdb reanalysed the reads using MiXCR and keeps one entry per CDR3 protein. The data contain some 200,000 distinct CDR3 sequences, more than 55% of them singletons. Flow cytometry had shown expanded CD8+CD57+ cells in the patients chosen for sequencing. Points on this clonotype: Its target is unknown.

This rearrangement joins TRBV10-3 to TRBJ2-3, with 8 bases lining up with TRBD2. The source of this sequence is a human donor with aplastic anemia. What was sequenced was sorted CD4+, CD8+, or CD8+CD57+ T cells (not recorded which) from PBMCs. CDR3 nucleotide sequence: TGTGCCATCAGTGACAAACGGGGGGGCCTGTCAGATACGCAGTATTTT. Translation: CAISDKRGGLSDTQYF.